The rows below give T cell receptor beta chains drawn from one sample of a study of cytomegalovirus exposure and HLA in healthy donors. Sequencing used immunoSEQ multiplex PCR; TCRdb keeps in-frame clones, though not all of them. The data hold fewer than 70,000 clones, with 85% to 95% observed a single time. The sample taken for sequencing was PBMCs. All receptors derive from a woman aged 18-29 years in good health and CMV-seropositive. CDR3s include the opening cysteine and the closing phenylalanine or tryptophan. A D gene is named only where the DNA matches it firmly. Size is omitted from some rows. Given values are once, few, many or a class for expanded clones.

cdr3_nt: TGTGCCAGCAGTAAGGGACTAGGTGGAGAGACCCAGTACTTC
cdr3_aa: CASSKGLGGETQYF
v_call: TRBV25-1
d_call: TRBD2
j_call: TRBJ2-5
clone_size: NA

cdr3_nt: TGTGCCAGCAGCCAAGAGCGAGGGGGGGCCTACGAGCAGTACTTC
cdr3_aa: CASSQERGGAYEQYF
v_call: TRBV4-2
d_call: NA
j_call: TRBJ2-7
clone_size: NA

cdr3_nt: TGTGCCAGCAGAGGGGTGGCAGATACGCAGTATTTT
cdr3_aa: CASRGVADTQYF
v_call: TRBV2
d_call: NA
j_call: TRBJ2-3
clone_size: once

cdr3_nt: TGTGCCAGCAGTGACCTCGGACTCTACGAGCAGTACTTC
cdr3_aa: CASSDLGLYEQYF
v_call: TRBV6-1
d_call: NA
j_call: TRBJ2-7
clone_size: NA

cdr3_nt: TGTGCCATCGGAGCAGATCAGCCCCAGCATTTT
cdr3_aa: CAIGADQPQHF
v_call: TRBV10-3
d_call: NA
j_call: TRBJ1-5
clone_size: NA

cdr3_nt: TGTGCCAGCAGTCCGGGGGAGGGAGCCTCCTACGAGCAGTACTTC
cdr3_aa: CASSPGEGASYEQYF
v_call: TRBV2
d_call: TRBD2
j_call: TRBJ2-7
clone_size: NA

cdr3_nt: TGCGCCAGCATCGACAGACCGAACACCGGGGAGCTGTTTTTT
cdr3_aa: CASIDRPNTGELFF
v_call: TRBV5-1
d_call: NA
j_call: TRBJ2-2
clone_size: NA

cdr3_nt: TGTGCCAGTAGAGAAAAAGCCGGGACAGGGCTAAATAGAGCTTTCTTT
cdr3_aa: CASREKAGTGLNRAFF
v_call: TRBV19
d_call: TRBD1
j_call: TRBJ1-1
clone_size: NA

cdr3_nt: TGTGCCGGGGCGAAGCGGGGGAGGGACACTGAAGCTTTCTTT
cdr3_aa: CAGAKRGRDTEAFF
v_call: TRBV2
d_call: NA
j_call: TRBJ1-1
clone_size: NA

cdr3_nt: TGCGCCAGCAGCTTGGAGAGCGGGAGGCTTCCTTGGGGCCTTTACTTC
cdr3_aa: CASSLESGRLPWGLYF
v_call: TRBV5-1
d_call: TRBD2
j_call: TRBJ2-5
clone_size: NA

cdr3_nt: TGTGCCAGCAGTGTGACAGGTCCATTATCCCCTAATTCACCCCTCCACTTT
cdr3_aa: CASSVTGPLSPNSPLHF
v_call: TRBV6-1
d_call: NA
j_call: TRBJ1-6
clone_size: NA

cdr3_nt: TGTGCCAGCAGTGTAGGAGGGGCGAACACCGGGGAGCTGTTTTTT
cdr3_aa: CASSVGGANTGELFF
v_call: TRBV7-3
d_call: NA
j_call: TRBJ2-2
clone_size: NA

cdr3_nt: TGTGCCTGGAGACAGGCAAACGAGCAGTACTTC
cdr3_aa: CAWRQANEQYF
v_call: TRBV30
d_call: NA
j_call: TRBJ2-7
clone_size: NA

cdr3_nt: TGCGCCAGCAGCCAAACAGTAGGCTACGAGCAGTACTTC
cdr3_aa: CASSQTVGYEQYF
v_call: TRBV4-1
d_call: NA
j_call: TRBJ2-7
clone_size: NA

cdr3_nt: TGTGCCAGCAGGGGACAGGGCAATTCACCCCTCCACTTT
cdr3_aa: CASRGQGNSPLHF
v_call: TRBV25-1
d_call: TRBD1
j_call: TRBJ1-6
clone_size: NA

cdr3_nt: TGTGCCAGCAGCTGGACAGGCGAAGAGACCCAGTACTTC
cdr3_aa: CASSWTGEETQYF
v_call: TRBV5-6
d_call: TRBD1
j_call: TRBJ2-5
clone_size: NA

cdr3_nt: TGTGCCAGCACCCTAGGGGTAGGACAGGGGGCGCCAGATACGCAGTATTTT
cdr3_aa: CASTLGVGQGAPDTQYF
v_call: TRBV28
d_call: TRBD1
j_call: TRBJ2-3
clone_size: NA

cdr3_nt: TGTGCCAGCAGCTTCGGGACAGGCCAAGAGACCCAGTACTTC
cdr3_aa: CASSFGTGQETQYF
v_call: TRBV7-6
d_call: TRBD1
j_call: TRBJ2-5
clone_size: NA

cdr3_nt: TGTGCCAGCAGTTTAGGAGCGGGCACCTACAATGAGCAGTTCTTC
cdr3_aa: CASSLGAGTYNEQFF
v_call: TRBV13
d_call: NA
j_call: TRBJ2-1
clone_size: NA

cdr3_nt: TGTGCCAGCAGCTTCAGCGGGAGGGCGGCAAATGAGCAGTTCTTC
cdr3_aa: CASSFSGRAANEQFF
v_call: TRBV7-8
d_call: TRBD2
j_call: TRBJ2-1
clone_size: once

cdr3_nt: TGTGCCACCAGCCCTCGGGAGGGTGAAGCTTTCTTT
cdr3_aa: CATSPREGEAFF
v_call: TRBV15
d_call: NA
j_call: TRBJ1-1
clone_size: NA

cdr3_nt: TGTGCCAGCTCACCATCTCCCGGGGAGATTGAAGATACGCAGTATTTT
cdr3_aa: CASSPSPGEIEDTQYF
v_call: TRBV18
d_call: NA
j_call: TRBJ2-3
clone_size: NA

cdr3_nt: TGTGCCAGCAGTCCAGTTTCCTCGGGGGGCTTGTTGACTGAAGCTTTCTTT
cdr3_aa: CASSPVSSGGLLTEAFF
v_call: TRBV28
d_call: NA
j_call: TRBJ1-1
clone_size: NA

cdr3_nt: TGCGCCAGCAGCCCGGGTGGTAATTCACCCCTCCACTTT
cdr3_aa: CASSPGGNSPLHF
v_call: TRBV4-3
d_call: NA
j_call: TRBJ1-6
clone_size: NA

cdr3_nt: TGTGCCAGCAGTCACAGGGTTGGCAATCAGCCCCAGCATTTT
cdr3_aa: CASSHRVGNQPQHF
v_call: TRBV6-1
d_call: NA
j_call: TRBJ1-5
clone_size: NA

cdr3_nt: TGCGCCAGCAGCTTGGCTAGGGCCAACGTCCTGACTTTC
cdr3_aa: CASSLARANVLTF
v_call: TRBV5-1
d_call: NA
j_call: TRBJ2-6
clone_size: NA

cdr3_nt: TGCGCCAGCAGTCAATCGCCACAAGCGTATAGCAATCAGCCCCAGCATTTT
cdr3_aa: CASSQSPQAYSNQPQHF
v_call: TRBV23-1
d_call: NA
j_call: TRBJ1-5
clone_size: NA

cdr3_nt: TGTGCCAGCACCGAGGGAGCGGCAAATGAGCAGTTCTTC
cdr3_aa: CASTEGAANEQFF
v_call: TRBV9
d_call: NA
j_call: TRBJ2-1
clone_size: NA

cdr3_nt: TGTGCCAGCAGTTACTCGACGGGTCAGCGGGAAGAGACCCAGTACTTC
cdr3_aa: CASSYSTGQREETQYF
v_call: TRBV6-5
d_call: NA
j_call: TRBJ2-5
clone_size: NA

cdr3_nt: TGTGCCAGCAGCTTACAGGGACACTATGGCTACACCTTC
cdr3_aa: CASSLQGHYGYTF
v_call: TRBV9
d_call: NA
j_call: TRBJ1-2
clone_size: NA

cdr3_nt: TGTGCCAGTAGTCTTGAGGGCACAGATACGCAGTATTTT
cdr3_aa: CASSLEGTDTQYF
v_call: TRBV19
d_call: NA
j_call: TRBJ2-3
clone_size: once

cdr3_nt: TGTGCCAGCAGCTTAGCGCAGGGTGAAGGCTACACCTTC
cdr3_aa: CASSLAQGEGYTF
v_call: TRBV7-8
d_call: NA
j_call: TRBJ1-2
clone_size: NA

cdr3_nt: TGTGCCAGCAGCATAGGACAGGGGAACACTAAACAGCATTTT
cdr3_aa: CASSIGQGNTKQHF
v_call: TRBV5-6
d_call: TRBD1
j_call: TRBJ1-5
clone_size: NA

cdr3_nt: TGTGCCAGCAGCATGCGAATAAGCTCCTACAATGAGCAGTTCTTC
cdr3_aa: CASSMRISSYNEQFF
v_call: TRBV5-4
d_call: NA
j_call: TRBJ2-1
clone_size: NA